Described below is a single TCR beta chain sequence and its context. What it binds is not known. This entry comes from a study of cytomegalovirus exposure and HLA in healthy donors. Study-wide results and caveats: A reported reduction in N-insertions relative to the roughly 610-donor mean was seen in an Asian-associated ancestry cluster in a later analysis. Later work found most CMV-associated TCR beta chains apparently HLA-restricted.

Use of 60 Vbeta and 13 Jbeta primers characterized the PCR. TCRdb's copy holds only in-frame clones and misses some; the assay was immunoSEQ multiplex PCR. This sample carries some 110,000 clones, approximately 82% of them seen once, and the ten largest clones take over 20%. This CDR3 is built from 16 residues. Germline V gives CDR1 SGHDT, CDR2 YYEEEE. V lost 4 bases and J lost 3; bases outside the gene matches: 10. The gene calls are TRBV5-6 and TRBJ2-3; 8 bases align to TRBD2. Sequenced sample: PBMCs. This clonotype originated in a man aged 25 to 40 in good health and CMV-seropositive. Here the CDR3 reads CASSPFSGAGTDTQYF. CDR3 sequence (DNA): TGTGCCAGCAGCCCTTTTAGCGGGGCGGGGACAGATACGCAGTATTTT.